The 18 T cell receptor beta chains given below trace back to one sample, sequenced in a study of regulatory T cells in long-lasting Graves disease. Described time point: persistent/refractory GD, antithyroid drugs over 5 years with positive TRAb. Making the TCR library involved RNA that had been extracted from PBMCs. Libraries of TCR beta came from iRepertoire HTBI primers plus Arm-PCR of CDR3 regions. TCRdb re-called the multiplex PCR reads through MiXCR, storing one row per CDR3 protein. The sample holds roughly 300,000 distinct CDR3 sequences, 20% to 25% seen once. This specimen was peripheral blood mononuclear cells (PBMCs), taken when the disease was refractory, from a patient treated with antithyroid drugs. The receptors stem from a female donor with Graves disease.

This clonotype was counted ten times or more. The rearrangement joins TRBV7-2 to TRBJ2-6; the D is unclear. The CDR3 has 15 amino acids. In germline, CDR1 is SGHTA, CDR2 FQGNSA. V was cut by 5 bases and J by 0 bases, with 8 bases left in between. CDR3 sequence: CASSQQSSGANVLTF. The CDR3 nucleotides read TGTGCCAGCAGCCAACAGAGCTCTGGGGCCAACGTCCTGACTTTC.

In this sample, this clonotype turned up a few times. This chain connects TRBV9 to TRBJ1-1; no firm D call. V was clipped by 4 bases and J by 5 bases, with 15 bases between them. CDR1 is SGDLS and CDR2 is YYNGEE in the germline V gene. The CDR3 has 14 residues. The CDR3 region is CASSPLALRTEAFF. The CDR3 nucleotides read TGTGCCAGCAGCCCCCTTGCCCTGAGGACTGAAGCTTTCTTT.

This clonotype was counted many times. The gene calls are TRBV11-3 and TRBJ2-5; TRBD1 is a possible D gene (5 bases). Germline V gives CDR1 SGHNT, CDR2 YENEEA. Trimming took 1 base from V and 4 from J, leaving 13 bases between them. There are 15 residues in the CDR3. The CDR3 reads CASSLGAGRAETQYF. The CDR3 DNA sequence: TGTGCCAGCAGCTTAGGTGCAGGCAGGGCAGAGACCCAGTACTTC.

There are many counts of this clonotype. The chain has TRBV28 and TRBJ1-5; D is unclear. V dropped 7 bases and J dropped 11 bases, with 18 bases sitting between them. The germline V gene has CDR1 MDHEN and CDR2 SYDVKM. CDR3 size: 13 residues. CDR3 sequence reads: CASTISGSRSQHF. Written as DNA, the CDR3 is TGTGCCAGCACAATTTCGGGTTCCAGGTCCCAGCATTTT.

The J gene is TRBJ2-5, the V gene TRBV11-1; weak D call: TRBD2 (5 bases). CDR3 length: 15 residues. CDR1 is SGHAT and CDR2 is FQDESV in the germline V gene (reference sequence). V was pared by 3 bases and J by 11 bases, with 22 bases between. This CDR3 is CASSFERGPLSEQYF. The CDR3 DNA is TGTGCCAGCAGCTTTGAGAGAGGGCCTCTGAGTGAGCAGTACTTC.

The gene calls are TRBV6-2 or TRBV6-3 and TRBJ2-7, with D perhaps matching TRBD2 (6 bases). Trimming pared 0 bases from V and 6 bases from J, leaving 12 bases between. CDR1 is MNHEY and CDR2 is SVGEGT in the germline V gene. The CDR3 is made up of 14 amino acids. CDR3 amino acids: CASSYSTGEFEQYF. The CDR3 DNA sequence: TGTGCCAGCAGTTACTCGACGGGAGAGTTCGAGCAGTACTTC.

This clonotype has ten or more counts. This rearrangement joins TRBV29-1 to TRBJ2-5; 8 bases line up with TRBD1. CDR3 length: 15 amino acids. The germline CDR1 and CDR2 sequences are SQVTM and ANQGSEA. Trimming at V came to 3 bases and at J to 7 bases, leaving 13 bases not matched to a gene. CDR3 loop: CSVEDRAVLRGTQYF. The CDR3 DNA sequence: TGCAGCGTTGAGGACAGGGCGGTTCTGAGGGGGACCCAGTACTTC.

About this clonotype itself: This is likely an artifact of a read error, given a far larger clone one base away. The chain combines TRBV7-2 with TRBJ2-7; 12 bases fit TRBD2. This CDR3 is 14 amino acids long. Germline CDR1 reads SGHTA; CDR2 reads FQGNSA. CDR3 protein: CASRRLAGAYGQYF. The DNA for the CDR3 is TGTGCCAGCAGACGACTAGCGGGAGCATACGGGCAGTACTTC. Supplemented by reference TRBV7-2 and TRBJ2-7, the full variable domain reads GAGVSQSPSNKVTEKGKDVELRCDPISGHTALYWYRQSLGQGLEFLIYFQGNSAPDKSGLPSDRFSAERTGGSVSTLTIQRTQQEDSAVYLCASRRLAGAYGQYFGPGTRLTVT.

The V and J genes are TRBV6-2 or TRBV6-3 and TRBJ2-7; TRBD2 matches 7 bases. V was pared by 7 bases and J by 3 bases, with 9 bases of the junction left unmatched. Germline-derived CDR1 and CDR2 are MNHEY and SVGEGT. The CDR3 consists of 14 residues. CDR3 amino acids: CASTASGTHYEQYF. CDR3 DNA sequence: TGTGCCAGCACCGCTAGCGGAACTCACTACGAGCAGTACTTC.

The rearrangement links TRBV4-3 to TRBJ2-3; D gene uncertain. CDR1 and CDR2 from the germline V gene are LGHNA and YSLEER. This CDR3 comprises 14 residues. Trimming took 2 bases from V and 6 from J, leaving 12 bases between them. CDR3 residues: CASSQLARADTQYF. DNA for the CDR3: TGCGCCAGCAGCCAACTGGCCCGGGCGGATACGCAGTATTTT.

The chain joins TRBV27 to TRBJ2-7; 10 nucleotides agree with TRBD2. The CDR3 extends over 14 amino acids. The junction had 9 bases not matched to a gene; V was cut back by 8 bases and J by 5 bases. Germline CDR1 is MNHEY and CDR2 is SMNVEV (reference sequence). The DNA of the CDR3 is TGTGCCAGCTCGCCTAGCGGGAGACGTAACGAGCAGTACTTC. Translated: CASSPSGRRNEQYF.

The V gene is TRBV5-5, the J gene TRBJ1-1; possibly TRBD1 for D (5 bases). The CDR3 covers 19 residues. Germline V gene data show CDR1 as SGHKS and CDR2 as YYEKEE (reference sequence). V lost 2 bases to trimming and J lost 5 bases, with 28 bases between them. CDR3: CASSFLPGLIPVGGTEAFF. CDR3 bases: TGTGCCAGCAGCTTCCTACCGGGACTGATACCCGTTGGGGGAACTGAAGCTTTCTTT.

This clonotype was recorded a few times. This sequence joins TRBV6-1 and TRBJ2-7, with a weak D call TRBD1 (6 bases). The CDR3 runs to 14 residues. The V gene's germline CDR1 is MNHNS and CDR2 SASEGT. Between the trimmed V and J ends, which lost 6 bases and 3 bases, there was a span of 15 bases. The CDR3 sequence is CASRFTDSHYEQYF. The CDR3 coding sequence is TGTGCCAGCAGATTCACGGACAGCCACTACGAGCAGTACTTC.

A few counts support this clonotype. The V and J genes are TRBV19 and TRBJ2-5, with unresolved D. Germline CDR1 is LNHDA and CDR2 is SQIVND (reference sequence). The CDR3 has 14 residues. Trimming shortened V by 6 bases and J by 5 bases, and 16 bases separated the two germline ends. CDR3 residues: CASRPTSRRETQYF. Written as DNA, the CDR3 is TGTGCCAGTAGACCGACGTCCCGACGGGAGACCCAGTACTTC.

This sequence joins TRBV19 and TRBJ2-3; no reliable D call. There are 14 residues in the CDR3. Germline CDR1 LNHDA, CDR2 SQIVND (reference sequence). Trimming removed 3 bases from V and 0 bases from J, with 7 bases in between. The CDR3 bases are TGTGCCAGTAGTATCCAGATAAGCACAGATACGCAGTATTTT. Its protein is CASSIQISTDTQYF.

In the case of this clonotype: One base away lies a much larger clone, so this may be a sequencing read error. The V and J genes are TRBV20-1 and TRBJ2-7, with TRBD2 as a possible D gene (6 bases). V lost 6 bases, J lost 2 bases, and 20 bases lay in between. This CDR3 has 15 residues. Germline loops: CDR1 DFQATT, CDR2 SNEGSKA (reference sequence). The CDR3, as DNA: TGCAGTGCCCTCGGTGGAGGGACGGATCCCTACGAGCAGTACTTC. Translated: CSALGGGTDPYEQYF.

This clonotype was recorded a few times. This chain joins TRBV20-1 and TRBJ1-1; perhaps TRBD1 as D (5 bases). The V gene's germline CDR1 is DFQATT and CDR2 SNEGSKA (reference sequence). This CDR3 has 13 amino acids. V was trimmed by 3 bases and J by 7 bases, leaving 15 bases between them. The CDR3 nucleotides are TGCAGTGCTAGTTCAAAGGGGACGGGTGAAGCTTTCTTT. Residues: CSASSKGTGEAFF.

The CDR3 nucleotides read TGCAGCGTTGGGGCAGGGGGTTCGAACACCGGGGAGCTGTTTTTT. Encoded protein: CSVGAGGSNTGELFF. The chain has TRBV29-1 and TRBJ2-2; TRBD1 matches 7 bases. This CDR3 spans 15 amino acids. J was trimmed by 0 bases and V by 4 bases; bases with no gene match: 5. Germline V CDR1 and CDR2: SQVTM, ANQGSEA.